Below, 10 T cell receptor beta chains from the same sample are listed, as sequenced in a study of molecular identifiers for immune sequencing clone quantification. TCRdb analysed the PCR reads with MiXCR anew, one entry per CDR3 protein. The sample has approximately 63,000 distinct CDR3 sequences, under 20% seen once; the top ten hold approximately 1.5%. The sample was naive CD8+ T cells from blood, with Jurkat cell RNA spiked in. The subset denotes: FACS-sorted CD8+CD4-CCR7+CD45RA+ naive T cells. These receptors came from a human donor in good health. Some libraries in this study had Jurkat cell RNA spiked in.

This clonotype occurred a few times. The CDR3 here is CASSAGVGRNYGYTF. CDR3 DNA: TGTGCCAGCAGCGCAGGTGTAGGGCGCAACTATGGCTACACCTTC. The gene calls are TRBV5-6 and TRBJ1-2; D gene unclear. Germline CDR1 and CDR2: SGHDT and YYEEEE. This CDR3 has 15 amino acids. The V and J ends lost 4 bases and 2 bases respectively, with 15 bases between them.

This clonotype was observed many times. This chain links TRBV7-9 with TRBJ1-5; D is unresolved. Between the trimmed V and J ends, which lost 2 bases and 4 bases, there was a span of 12 bases. Germline loops: CDR1 SEHNR, CDR2 FQNEAQ (reference sequence). The length of the CDR3 is 15 residues. CDR3 region: CASSLSGGPNQPQHF. In DNA, the CDR3 is TGTGCCAGCAGCTTAAGCGGTGGGCCAAATCAGCCCCAGCATTTT.

Note on this clonotype: This clone may be a read error of a much larger clone one base away. The chain carries TRBV27 and TRBJ2-1; D not resolved. The CDR3 has 13 amino acids. The germline gives CDR1 MNHEY, CDR2 SMNVEV (reference sequence). This CDR3 reads CANSELGYNEQFF. The CDR3 DNA reads as TGTGCCAACAGTGAATTGGGTTACAATGAGCAGTTCTTC.

This rearrangement joins TRBV19 to TRBJ2-1, with 7 bases that match TRBD2. CDR3 length: 16 residues. V lost 3 bases, J lost 2 bases, and 7 bases stayed unmatched. CDR1 and CDR2 (germline): LNHDA, SQIVND (reference sequence). CDR3 sequence (DNA): TGTGCCAGTAGTATTTGTGCGGGAGAACCCTACAATGAGCAGTTCTTC. It codes for CASSICAGEPYNEQFF.

In this sample, this clonotype turned up a few times. The chain carries TRBV27 and TRBJ2-4; D is perhaps TRBD1 or TRBD2 (5 bases each). The V end was cut by 8 bases, the J end by 4 bases, with 15 bases between. This CDR3 is 14 amino acids long. CDR1 and CDR2 from the germline V gene are MNHEY and SMNVEV (reference sequence). CDR3 nucleotide sequence: TGTGCCAGCCGAAGTTCGGGGCCTAAAAACATTCAGTACTTC. Its translation: CASRSSGPKNIQYF.

The chain uses TRBV25-1 and TRBJ2-7, with TRBD2 identical over 14 bases. This CDR3 has 18 residues. Germline V CDR1 and CDR2: MGHDK, SYGVNS. J lost 5 bases, V lost 6 bases, and 15 bases had no gene match. CDR3: CASSEIVGTSGRVNEQYF. CDR3 coding DNA: TGTGCCAGCAGCGAAATCGTAGGGACTAGCGGGAGAGTAAACGAGCAGTACTTC.

This clonotype was observed a handful of times. The chain links TRBV6-5 to TRBJ2-2, with D perhaps matching TRBD2 (6 bases). Per germline, CDR1 MNHEY and CDR2 SVGAGI. V shed 7 bases and J shed 5 bases, with 11 bases lying between them. This CDR3 contains 13 residues. Here the CDR3 reads CASTPGGTGELFF. The CDR3 region has the DNA TGTGCCAGCACCCCTGGGGGGACCGGGGAGCTGTTTTTT.

There are many counts of this clonotype. The chain joins TRBV20-1 to TRBJ2-7; TRBD2 aligns across 9 bases. The CDR3 has 16 residues. CDR1 is DFQATT, CDR2 SNEGSKA, per germline (reference sequence). The V gene end was trimmed by 6 bases and the J gene end by 2 bases; junction bases not matched to a gene: 14. CDR3 region: CSALPPTSGTTYEQYF. The CDR3 region has the DNA TGCAGTGCGCTACCCCCGACTAGCGGAACGACCTACGAGCAGTACTTC.

This clonotype was recorded many times. The chain links TRBV24-1 to TRBJ1-1; D unclear. The V end lost 6 bases, the J end lost 4 bases, and 11 bases lay between the germline ends. The germline V gene has CDR1 KGHDR and CDR2 SFDVKD. The CDR3 runs to 13 residues. CDR3 nucleotides: TGTGCCACCAGTCCAGTGGGCGGCACTGAAGCTTTCTTT. Protein sequence: CATSPVGGTEAFF.

V and J are TRBV10-2 and TRBJ2-7; 8 bases fit TRBD1. The CDR3 sequence is 15 residues long. The J segment lost 6 bases and the V segment lost 2 bases, leaving 9 bases of the junction unmatched. The V gene's germline CDR1 is WSHSY and CDR2 SAAADI. The chain's CDR3 is CASSEPRTGIVEQYF. The CDR3 nucleotides read TGCGCCAGCAGTGAGCCACGGACAGGGATCGTCGAGCAGTACTTC.